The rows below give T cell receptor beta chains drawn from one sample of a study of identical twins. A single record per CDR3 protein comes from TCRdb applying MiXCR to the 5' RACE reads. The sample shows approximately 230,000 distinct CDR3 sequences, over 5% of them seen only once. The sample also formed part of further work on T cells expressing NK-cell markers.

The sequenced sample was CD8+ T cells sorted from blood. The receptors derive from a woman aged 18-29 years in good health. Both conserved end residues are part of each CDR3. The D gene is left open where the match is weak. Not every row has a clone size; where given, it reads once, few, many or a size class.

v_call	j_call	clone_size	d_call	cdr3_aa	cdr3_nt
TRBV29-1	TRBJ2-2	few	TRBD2	CSVAGASGAVTGELFF	TGCAGCGTTGCGGGGGCTAGCGGGGCGGTCACCGGGGAGCTGTTTTTT
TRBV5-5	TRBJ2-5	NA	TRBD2	CASRGRESKETQYF	TGTGCCAGCAGAGGGCGGGAGAGTAAAGAGACCCAGTACTTC
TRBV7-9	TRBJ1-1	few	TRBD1	CASSPWTGENTEAFF	TGTGCCAGCAGCCCTTGGACAGGGGAGAACACTGAAGCTTTCTTT
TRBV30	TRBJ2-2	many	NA	CAWSEGEAGELFF	TGTGCCTGGAGTGAGGGGGAGGCCGGGGAGCTGTTTTTT
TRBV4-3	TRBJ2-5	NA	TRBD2	CASSQGRAGGRQETQYF	TGCGCCAGCAGCCAAGGGAGGGCGGGAGGTAGACAAGAGACCCAGTACTTC
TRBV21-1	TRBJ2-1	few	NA	CASSYPDRFKMSEQFF	TGTGCCAGCTCCTACCCTGACAGGTTCAAGATGAGTGAGCAGTTCTTC
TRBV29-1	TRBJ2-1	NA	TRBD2	CSVVGGRLAGVYNEQFF	TGCAGCGTTGTGGGGGGCCGACTAGCGGGGGTTTACAATGAGCAGTTCTTC
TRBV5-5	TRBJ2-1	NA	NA	CASSSDRSYNEQFF	TGTGCCAGCAGCTCCGACCGGTCCTACAATGAGCAGTTCTTC
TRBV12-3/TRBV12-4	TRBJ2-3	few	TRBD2	CASSPRLAGGPMNTQYF	TGTGCCAGCAGTCCCAGACTAGCGGGAGGGCCAATGAATACGCAGTATTTT
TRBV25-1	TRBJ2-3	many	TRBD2	CASSDGREAYRDTQYF	TGTGCCAGCAGTGATGGACGGGAGGCATATAGGGATACGCAGTATTTT
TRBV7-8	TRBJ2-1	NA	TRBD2	CASSPAFLAGAVNEQFF	TGTGCCAGCAGCCCGGCTTTCCTAGCGGGGGCCGTTAATGAGCAGTTCTTC
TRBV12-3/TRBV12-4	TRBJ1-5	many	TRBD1	CASSRGQRNQPQHF	TGTGCCAGCAGCCGGGGACAGAGGAATCAGCCCCAGCATTTT
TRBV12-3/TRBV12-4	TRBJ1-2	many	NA	CASSPRTDNYTF	TGTGCCAGCAGTCCCCGGACGGATAACTACACCTTC
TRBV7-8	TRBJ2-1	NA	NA	CASSDRRDRQFF	TGTGCCAGCAGCGACCGGCGGGACCGGCAGTTCTTC
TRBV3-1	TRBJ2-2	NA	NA	CASSTRNVRAETNTGELFF	TGTGCCAGCAGCACCCGAAACGTTAGAGCGGAGACGAACACCGGGGAGCTGTTTTTT
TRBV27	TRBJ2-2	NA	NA	CASSFLGGQGTGELFF	TGTGCCAGCAGTTTTCTGGGGGGCCAGGGTACCGGGGAGCTGTTTTTT
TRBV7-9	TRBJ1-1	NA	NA	CASSTYTNTEAFF	TGTGCCAGCAGCACTTACACGAACACTGAAGCTTTCTTT
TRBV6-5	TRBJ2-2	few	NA	CASSYSTAVHTGELFF	TGTGCCAGCAGTTACTCGACAGCTGTTCACACCGGGGAGCTGTTTTTT
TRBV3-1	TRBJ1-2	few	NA	CASSRDGYTF	TGTGCCAGCAGCCGAGATGGCTACACCTTC
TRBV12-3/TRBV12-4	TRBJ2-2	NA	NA	CASSLWVGGELFF	TGTGCCAGCAGCCTTTGGGTGGGCGGGGAGCTGTTTTTT
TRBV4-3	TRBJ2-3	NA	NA	CASSQVRGADTQYF	TGCGCCAGCAGCCAAGTACGCGGGGCAGATACGCAGTATTTT
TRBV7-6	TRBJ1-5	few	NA	CASSALGSNQPQHF	TGTGCCAGCAGCGCCCTCGGAAGCAATCAGCCCCAGCATTTT
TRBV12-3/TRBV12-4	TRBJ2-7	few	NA	CASSLALGNEQYF	TGTGCCAGCAGTTTAGCGCTCGGCAACGAGCAGTACTTC
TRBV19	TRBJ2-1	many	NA	CASSTGNNEQFF	TGTGCCAGTAGTACCGGGAACAATGAGCAGTTCTTC
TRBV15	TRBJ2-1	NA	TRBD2	CATSWDFGTSGRAGSNEQFF	TGTGCCACCAGCTGGGACTTTGGGACTAGCGGGAGGGCCGGTAGCAATGAGCAGTTCTTC
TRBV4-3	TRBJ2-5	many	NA	CASSQGTAQETQYF	TGCGCCAGCAGCCAAGGGACAGCCCAAGAGACCCAGTACTTC
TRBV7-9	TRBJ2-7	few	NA	CASSLAGGEYEQYF	TGTGCCAGCAGCTTGGCAGGCGGAGAGTACGAGCAGTACTTC
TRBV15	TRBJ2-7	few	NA	CATSRITSTYEQYF	TGTGCCACCAGCAGGATTACTAGCACCTACGAGCAGTACTTC
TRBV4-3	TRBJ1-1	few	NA	CASSHDGRNTEAFF	TGCGCCAGCAGCCACGACGGCCGGAACACTGAAGCTTTCTTT
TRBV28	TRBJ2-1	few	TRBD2	CASRTSAGGSYNEQFF	TGTGCCAGCAGGACCTCTGCGGGAGGGTCCTACAATGAGCAGTTCTTC
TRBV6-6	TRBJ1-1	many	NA	CASSPINTEAFF	TGTGCCAGCAGCCCTATAAACACTGAAGCTTTCTTT
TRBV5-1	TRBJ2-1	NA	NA	CASSIVGSSYNEQFF	TGCGCCAGCAGCATAGTAGGGAGCTCCTACAATGAGCAGTTCTTC
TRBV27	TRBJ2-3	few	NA	CASSRLKINGVADTQYF	TGTGCCAGCAGCCGACTCAAAATAAACGGAGTTGCAGATACGCAGTATTTT